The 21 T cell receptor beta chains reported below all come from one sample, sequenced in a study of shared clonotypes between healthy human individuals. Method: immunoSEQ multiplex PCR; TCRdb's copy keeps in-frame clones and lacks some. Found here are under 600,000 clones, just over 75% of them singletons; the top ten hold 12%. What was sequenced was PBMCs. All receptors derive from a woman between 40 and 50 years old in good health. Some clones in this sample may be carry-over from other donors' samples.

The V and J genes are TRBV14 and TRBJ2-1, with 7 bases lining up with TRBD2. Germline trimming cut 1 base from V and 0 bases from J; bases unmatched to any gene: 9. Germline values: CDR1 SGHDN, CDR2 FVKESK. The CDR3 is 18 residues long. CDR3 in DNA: TGTGCCAGCAGCCAAGCCGCTGCCGCTAGCGGCTCCTACAATGAGCAGTTCTTC. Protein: CASSQAAAASGSYNEQFF. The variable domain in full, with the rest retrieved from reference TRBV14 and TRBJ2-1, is EAGVTQFPSHSVIEKGQTVTLRCDPISGHDNLYWYRRVMGKEIKFLLHFVKESKQDESGMPNNRFLAERTGGTYSTLKVQPAELEDSGVYFCASSQAAAASGSYNEQFFGPGTRLTVL.

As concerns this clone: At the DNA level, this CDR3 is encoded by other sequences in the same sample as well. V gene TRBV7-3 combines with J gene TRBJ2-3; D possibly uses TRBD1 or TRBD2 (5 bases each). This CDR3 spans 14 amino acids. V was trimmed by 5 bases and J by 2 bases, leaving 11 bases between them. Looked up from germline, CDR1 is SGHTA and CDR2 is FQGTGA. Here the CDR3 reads CASSLAGATDTQYF. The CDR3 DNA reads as TGTGCCAGCAGCCTAGCCGGGGCCACAGATACGCAGTATTTT.

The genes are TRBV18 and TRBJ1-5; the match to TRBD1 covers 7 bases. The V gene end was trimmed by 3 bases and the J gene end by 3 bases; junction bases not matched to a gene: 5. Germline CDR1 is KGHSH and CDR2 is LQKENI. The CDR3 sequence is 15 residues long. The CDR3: CASSPRQGFNQPQHF. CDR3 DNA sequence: TGTGCCAGCTCACCCCGACAGGGCTTCAATCAGCCCCAGCATTTT.

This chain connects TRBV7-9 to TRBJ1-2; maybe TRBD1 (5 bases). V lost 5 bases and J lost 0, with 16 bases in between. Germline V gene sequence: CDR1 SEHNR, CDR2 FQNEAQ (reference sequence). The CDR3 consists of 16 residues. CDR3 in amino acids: CASSSLGTESNYGYTF. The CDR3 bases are TGTGCCAGCAGCAGCTTAGGGACTGAATCTAACTATGGCTACACCTTC.

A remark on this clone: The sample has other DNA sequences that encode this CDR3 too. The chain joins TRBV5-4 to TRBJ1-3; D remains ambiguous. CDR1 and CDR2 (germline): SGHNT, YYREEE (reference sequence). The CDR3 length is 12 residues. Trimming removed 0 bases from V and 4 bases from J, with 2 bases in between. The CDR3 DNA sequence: TGTGCCAGCAGCTTGGCGGGAAACACCATATATTTT. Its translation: CASSLAGNTIYF.

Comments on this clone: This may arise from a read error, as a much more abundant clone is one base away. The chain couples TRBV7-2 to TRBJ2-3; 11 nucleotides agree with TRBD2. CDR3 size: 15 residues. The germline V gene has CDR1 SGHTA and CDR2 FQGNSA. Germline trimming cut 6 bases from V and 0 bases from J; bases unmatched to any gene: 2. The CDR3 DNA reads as TGTGCCAGCAGGCGGACTAGCGGGAGCACAGATACGCAGTATTTT. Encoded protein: CASRRTSGSTDTQYF.

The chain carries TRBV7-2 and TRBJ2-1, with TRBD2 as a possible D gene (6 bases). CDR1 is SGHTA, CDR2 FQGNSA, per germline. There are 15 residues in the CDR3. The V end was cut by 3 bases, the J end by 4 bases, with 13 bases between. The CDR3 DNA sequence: TGTGCCAGCAGCTTTCCGGGAGTAGGGTACAATGAGCAGTTCTTC. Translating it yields CASSFPGVGYNEQFF.

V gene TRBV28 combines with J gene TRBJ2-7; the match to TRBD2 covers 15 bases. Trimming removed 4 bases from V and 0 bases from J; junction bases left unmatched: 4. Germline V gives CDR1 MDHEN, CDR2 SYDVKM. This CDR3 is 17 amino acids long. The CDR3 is CASSSGTSGRSSYEQYF. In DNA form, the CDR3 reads TGTGCCAGCAGTTCCGGGACTAGCGGGAGGAGCTCCTACGAGCAGTACTTC.

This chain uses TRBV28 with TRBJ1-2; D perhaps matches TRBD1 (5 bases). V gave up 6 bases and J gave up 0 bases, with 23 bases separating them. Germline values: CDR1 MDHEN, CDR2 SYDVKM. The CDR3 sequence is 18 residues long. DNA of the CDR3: TGTGCCAGCAGACTCCTCAGGGACCCTAGGGATGCTAACTATGGCTACACCTTC. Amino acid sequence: CASRLLRDPRDANYGYTF.

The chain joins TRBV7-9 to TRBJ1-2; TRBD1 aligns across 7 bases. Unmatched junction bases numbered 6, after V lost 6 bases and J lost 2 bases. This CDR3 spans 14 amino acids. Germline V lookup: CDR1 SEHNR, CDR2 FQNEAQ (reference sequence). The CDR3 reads CASRPRQGNYGYTF. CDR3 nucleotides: TGTGCCAGCAGACCCAGACAGGGCAACTATGGCTACACCTTC.

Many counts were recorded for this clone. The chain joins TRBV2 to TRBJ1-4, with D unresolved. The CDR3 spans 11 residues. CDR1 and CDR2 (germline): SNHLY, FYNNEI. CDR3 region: CVSGVDEKLFF. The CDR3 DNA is TGTGTTTCTGGGGTGGATGAAAAACTGTTTTTT.

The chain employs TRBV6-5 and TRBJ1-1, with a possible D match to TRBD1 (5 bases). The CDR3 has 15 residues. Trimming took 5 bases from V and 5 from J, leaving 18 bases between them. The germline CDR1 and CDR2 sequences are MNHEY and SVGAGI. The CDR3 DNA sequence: TGTGCCAGCAGTGTTGACCGAACCTACAGGACTGAAGCTTTCTTT. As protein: CASSVDRTYRTEAFF.

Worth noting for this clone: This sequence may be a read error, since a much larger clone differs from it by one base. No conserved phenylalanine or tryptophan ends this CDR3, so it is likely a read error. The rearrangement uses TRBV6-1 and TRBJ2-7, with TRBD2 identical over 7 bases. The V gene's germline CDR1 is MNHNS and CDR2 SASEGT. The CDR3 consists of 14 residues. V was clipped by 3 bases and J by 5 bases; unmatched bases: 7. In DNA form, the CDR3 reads TGTGCCAGCAGTGAGACCGGGGGGAAAAACGAGCAGTACCTC. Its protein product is CASSETGGKNEQYL.

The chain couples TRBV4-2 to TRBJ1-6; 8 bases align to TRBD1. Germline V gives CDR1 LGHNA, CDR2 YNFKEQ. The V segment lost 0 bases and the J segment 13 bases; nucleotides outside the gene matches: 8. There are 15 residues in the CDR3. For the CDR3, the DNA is TGTGCCAGCAGCCAAGATGGGACAGGCAGGAGCCCCCTCCACTTT. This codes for CASSQDGTGRSPLHF.

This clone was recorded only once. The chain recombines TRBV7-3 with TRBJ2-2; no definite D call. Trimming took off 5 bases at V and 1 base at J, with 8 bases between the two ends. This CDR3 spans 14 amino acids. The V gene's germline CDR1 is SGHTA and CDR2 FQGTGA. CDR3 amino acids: CASSPRQNTGELFF. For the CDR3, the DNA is TGTGCCAGCAGCCCTCGACAGAACACCGGGGAGCTGTTTTTT. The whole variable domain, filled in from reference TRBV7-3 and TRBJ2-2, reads GAGVSQTPSNKVTEKGKYVELRCDPISGHTALYWYRQSLGQGPEFLIYFQGTGAADDSGLPNDRFFAVRPEGSVSTLKIQRTERGDSAVYLCASSPRQNTGELFFGEGSRLTVL.

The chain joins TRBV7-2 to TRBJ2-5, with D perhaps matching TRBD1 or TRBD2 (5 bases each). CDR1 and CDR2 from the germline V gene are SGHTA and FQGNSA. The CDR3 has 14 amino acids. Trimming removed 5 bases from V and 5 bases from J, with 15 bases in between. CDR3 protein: CASSPGLAAETQYF. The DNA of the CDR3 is TGTGCCAGCAGCCCGGGGCTAGCTGCCGAGACCCAGTACTTC.

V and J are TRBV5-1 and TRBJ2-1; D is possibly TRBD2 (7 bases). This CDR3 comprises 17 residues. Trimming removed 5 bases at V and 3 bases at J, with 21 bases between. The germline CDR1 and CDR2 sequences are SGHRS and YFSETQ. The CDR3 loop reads CASRRGGGASDYNEQFF. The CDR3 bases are TGCGCCAGCAGGCGCGGAGGGGGGGCCAGCGACTACAATGAGCAGTTCTTC.

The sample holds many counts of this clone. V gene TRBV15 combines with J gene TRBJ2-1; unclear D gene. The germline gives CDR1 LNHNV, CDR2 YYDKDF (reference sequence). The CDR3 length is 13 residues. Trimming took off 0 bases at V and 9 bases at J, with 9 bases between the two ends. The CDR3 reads CATSRDRSPEQFF. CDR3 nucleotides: TGTGCCACCAGCAGAGATCGATCCCCTGAGCAGTTCTTC.

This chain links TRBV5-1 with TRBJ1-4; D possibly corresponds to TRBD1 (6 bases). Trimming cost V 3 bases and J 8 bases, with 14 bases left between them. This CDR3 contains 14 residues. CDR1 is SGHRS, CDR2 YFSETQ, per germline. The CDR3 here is CASSSSGVREKLFF. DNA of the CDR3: TGCGCCAGCAGCTCTTCAGGGGTTCGAGAAAAACTGTTTTTT.

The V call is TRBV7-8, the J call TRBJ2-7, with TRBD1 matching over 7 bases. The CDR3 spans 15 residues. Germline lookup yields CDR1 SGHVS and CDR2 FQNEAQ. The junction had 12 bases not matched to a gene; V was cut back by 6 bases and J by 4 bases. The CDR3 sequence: CASSSNRGVLYEQYF. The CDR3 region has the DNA TGTGCCAGCAGTTCAAACAGGGGTGTCTTGTACGAGCAGTACTTC. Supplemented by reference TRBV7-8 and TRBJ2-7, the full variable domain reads GAGVSQSPRYKVAKRGQDVALRCDPISGHVSLFWYQQALGQGPEFLTYFQNEAQLDKSGLPSDRFFAERPEGSVSTLKIQRTQQEDSAVYLCASSSNRGVLYEQYFGPGTRLTVT.

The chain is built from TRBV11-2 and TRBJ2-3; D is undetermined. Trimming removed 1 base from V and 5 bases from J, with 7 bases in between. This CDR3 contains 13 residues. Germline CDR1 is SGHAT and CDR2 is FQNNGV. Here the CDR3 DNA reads TGTGCCAGCAGCTTAGTCCGAGGAGATACGCAGTATTTT. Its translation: CASSLVRGDTQYF. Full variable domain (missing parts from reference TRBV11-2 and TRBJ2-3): EAGVAQSPRYKIIEKRQSVAFWCNPISGHATLYWYQQILGQGPKLLIQFQNNGVVDDSQLPKDRFSAERLKGVDSTLKIQPAKLEDSAVYLCASSLVRGDTQYFGPGTRLTVL.